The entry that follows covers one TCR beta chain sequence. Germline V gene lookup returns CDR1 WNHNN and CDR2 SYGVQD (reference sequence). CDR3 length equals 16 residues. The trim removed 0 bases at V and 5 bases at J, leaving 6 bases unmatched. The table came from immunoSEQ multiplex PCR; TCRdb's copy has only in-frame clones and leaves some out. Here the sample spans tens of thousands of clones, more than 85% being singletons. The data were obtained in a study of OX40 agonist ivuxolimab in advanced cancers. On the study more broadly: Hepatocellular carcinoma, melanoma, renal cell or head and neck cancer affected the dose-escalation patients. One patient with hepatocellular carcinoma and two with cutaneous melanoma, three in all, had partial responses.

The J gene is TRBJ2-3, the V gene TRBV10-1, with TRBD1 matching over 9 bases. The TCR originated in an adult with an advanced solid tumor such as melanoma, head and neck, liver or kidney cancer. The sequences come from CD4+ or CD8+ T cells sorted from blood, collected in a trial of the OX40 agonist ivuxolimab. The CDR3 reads CASSESQGQGRDTQYF. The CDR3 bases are TGCGCCAGCAGTGAGTCGCAAGGACAGGGGCGAGATACGCAGTATTTT.